The 5 T cell receptor beta chains below come from one sample, sequenced in a study of blood T cell repertoires in COVID-19. Using immunoSEQ multiplex PCR, the repertoire was profiled, and TCRdb retains in-frame clones only, with some absent. The top ten clones hold about 4.5% of a sample with roughly 120,000 clones, approximately 86% of them seen once. Sequenced material: peripheral blood. The receptor source for this set is a man aged 35 to 55 with acute or convalescent COVID-19.

The chain is built from TRBV19 and TRBJ1-2; TRBD1 aligns across 8 bases. The CDR3 runs to 11 residues. The germline gives CDR1 LNHDA, CDR2 SQIVND (reference sequence). The V gene end was trimmed by 8 bases and the J gene end by 5 bases; junction bases not matched to a gene: 1. CDR3 sequence: CASDRGYGYTF. The CDR3 DNA follows: TGTGCCAGTGACAGGGGATATGGCTACACCTTC.

The chain uses TRBV4-1 and TRBJ1-2, with 10 bases lining up with TRBD1. The V gene's germline CDR1 is MGHRA and CDR2 YSYEKL. The CDR3 spans 14 residues. J was trimmed by 8 bases and V by 4 bases; bases with no gene match: 7. CDR3 residues: CASSPIGTGVGYTF. CDR3 nucleotides: TGCGCCAGCAGCCCGATCGGGACAGGGGTAGGCTACACCTTC.

V gene TRBV3-1 (or the pseudogene TRBV3-2) combines with J gene TRBJ1-1; D is perhaps TRBD1 (5 bases). This CDR3 contains 13 residues. Germline V lookup: CDR1 LGHDT, CDR2 YNNKEL (reference sequence). Trimming took off 6 bases at V and 1 base at J, with 9 bases between the two ends. DNA for the CDR3: TGTGCCAGCAGAACAGGATGGAACACTGAAGCTTTCTTT. Protein sequence: CASRTGWNTEAFF.

This chain links TRBV4-2 with TRBJ1-4; tentatively, D is TRBD1 (6 bases). The germline CDR1 and CDR2 sequences are LGHNA and YNFKEQ. V dropped 5 bases and J dropped 4 bases, with 14 bases sitting between them. The CDR3 covers 15 residues. CDR3 region: CASSSRTDRNEKLFF. As DNA, the CDR3 is TGTGCCAGCAGCTCCCGGACAGACCGTAATGAAAAACTGTTTTTT.

The CDR3 region is CASSVEVGTGLTGANVLTF. The DNA of the CDR3 is TGTGCCAGCAGCGTAGAAGTTGGGACAGGGTTAACTGGGGCCAACGTCCTGACTTTC. This sequence joins TRBV9 and TRBJ2-6; the match to TRBD1 covers 9 bases. Per germline, CDR1 SGDLS and CDR2 YYNGEE. This CDR3 has 19 amino acids. The V gene end was trimmed by 0 bases and the J gene end by 2 bases; junction bases not matched to a gene: 9.